This TCR beta chain was sequenced in a study of blood T cell repertoires in COVID-19. Germline CDR1 reads SNHLY; CDR2 reads FYNNEI. V was pared by 11 bases and J by 4 bases, with 20 bases between. The CDR3 runs to 14 residues. Assay used: immunoSEQ multiplex PCR; TCRdb lists only in-frame clones, some missing. The repertoire holds tens of thousands of clones, with 88% as singletons. The source is a man in his 60s with active COVID-19. This chain links TRBV2 with TRBJ1-2; the D gene is possibly TRBD1 (6 bases). Sequencing was carried out using peripheral blood. The CDR3 DNA sequence: TGTGCCGGTTCCCTAGGACAGCTCATCTATGGCTACACCTTC. Encoded protein: CAGSLGQLIYGYTF. The whole variable domain, remainder taken from reference TRBV2 and TRBJ1-2, is EPEVTQTPSHQVTQMGQEVILRCVPISNHLYFYWYRQILGQKVEFLVSFYNNEISEKSEIFDDQFSVERPDGSNFTLKIRSTKLEDSAMYFCAGSLGQLIYGYTFGSGTRLTVV.